This entry describes one T cell receptor beta chain. Its antigen is as yet unknown. This entry belongs to a study of cytomegalovirus exposure and HLA in healthy donors. In the study overall: A subsequent analysis stated that the roughly 120 validation repertoires were run on the same platform as the roughly 700 first-cohort repertoires.

Generated by immunoSEQ multiplex PCR, the TCRdb table keeps only in-frame clones and is missing some. This table has 80,000 to 100,000 clones, roughly 89% appearing once. Overall study findings and caveats: A later analysis found first-cohort TCR clusters tended to co-occur in the 120 validation repertoires.

Sequenced input: PBMCs. This sequence was found in a woman aged 25 to 39 in good health and CMV-seronegative.

The chain's CDR3 is CASSLEPRGMSSSYEQYF. Here the CDR3 DNA reads TGTGCCAGCAGCTTGGAACCTCGCGGGATGTCTTCCTCCTACGAGCAGTACTTC. This chain uses TRBV7-6 with TRBJ2-7; TRBD2 is a possible D gene (6 bases). This CDR3 is 18 amino acids long. Per the germline V gene, CDR1 is SGHVS and CDR2 is FNYEAQ. Trimming left V 3 bases short and J 0 bases short, with 21 bases between.